Each of the 12 T cell receptor beta chains below was sequenced from the same sample in a study of CD8 T cells in Susac syndrome. Reverse transcription of roughly 0.5 to 1 ug RNA was carried out with random hexamers. A single record per CDR3 protein comes from TCRdb applying MiXCR to the immunoSEQ multiplex PCR reads. The table has approximately 110,000 distinct CDR3 sequences, more than 80% seen once. The sample comprised CD8+ T cells from PBMCs. These receptors were collected from a human donor with multiple sclerosis.

The CDR3 is CASSLAPGDTQYF. The CDR3 DNA sequence: TGTGCCAGCAGTTTAGCCCCCGGGGATACGCAGTATTTT. The genes are TRBV12-3 or TRBV12-4 and TRBJ2-3; D not resolved. The CDR3 consists of 13 residues. V lost 0 bases to trimming and J lost 6 bases, with 7 bases between them.

The chain recombines TRBV2 with TRBJ2-7, with 8 bases identical to TRBD1. V was pared by 6 bases and J by 2 bases, with 9 bases of the junction left unmatched. Germline lookup yields CDR1 SNHLY and CDR2 FYNNEI. The CDR3 covers 15 residues. The DNA of the CDR3 is TGTGCCAGCAGGGCTACCGGGACAGGAGCCTACGAGCAGTACTTC. It translates to CASRATGTGAYEQYF.

This rearrangement joins TRBV12-3 or TRBV12-4 to TRBJ1-5; D not certain. Trimming took off 3 bases at V and 0 bases at J, with 12 bases between the two ends. This CDR3 is built from 16 residues. In DNA form, the CDR3 reads TGTGCCAGCAGTTTTTTGTCATTGTATAGCAATCAGCCCCAGCATTTT. Its translation: CASSFLSLYSNQPQHF.

V and J are TRBV5-1 and TRBJ1-1; TRBD1 matches at 7 bases. V trimming: 5 bases; J trimming: 7 bases; junction bases outside the gene matches: 14. Germline V gene data show CDR1 as SGHRS and CDR2 as YFSETQ. The CDR3 sequence is 15 residues long. The CDR3, as DNA: TGCGCCAGCAGGTTCACAGGGGATTATGGTCTTGAAGCTTTCTTT. Translating gives CASRFTGDYGLEAFF.

The gene calls are TRBV27 and TRBJ2-7; TRBD2 agrees at 9 bases. Germline V gene sequence: CDR1 MNHEY, CDR2 SMNVEV (reference sequence). The CDR3 is 14 residues long. J gave up 2 bases and V 4 bases, and 3 bases lay outside the gene matches. CDR3 sequence: CASSSSGVAYEQYF. The CDR3, as DNA: TGTGCCAGCAGTTCTAGCGGGGTGGCCTACGAGCAGTACTTC.

This chain connects TRBV9 to TRBJ1-4; D is uncertain. The V end lost 0 bases, the J end lost 0 bases, and 12 bases lay between the germline ends. The CDR3 extends over 17 amino acids. Germline lookup yields CDR1 SGDLS and CDR2 YYNGEE. CDR3 DNA: TGTGCCAGCAGCGTAGCTCTGGGAGCGTCAACTAATGAAAAACTGTTTTTT. Protein product: CASSVALGASTNEKLFF.

This sequence joins TRBV25-1 and TRBJ2-5, with D hard to call. Trimming took off 3 bases at V and 4 bases at J, with 15 bases between the two ends. There are 15 residues in the CDR3. CDR1 MGHDK and CDR2 SYGVNS come from the germline V gene. The CDR3 region has the DNA TGTGCCAGCAGTGAGGCCGCCGAGGTTAGAGAGACCCAGTACTTC. Protein: CASSEAAEVRETQYF.

V is TRBV27 and J is TRBJ1-1; D not certain. Germline CDR1 is MNHEY and CDR2 is SMNVEV (reference sequence). Trimming shortened V by 4 bases and J by 3 bases, and 9 bases separated the two germline ends. The CDR3 totals 13 residues. The DNA for the CDR3 is TGTGCCAGCAGTTGGCGCGGAGACACTGAAGCTTTCTTT. Its translation: CASSWRGDTEAFF.

V and J are TRBV7-9 and TRBJ1-2; 9 bases match TRBD1. The CDR3 has 15 residues. V dropped 1 base and J dropped 3; count of bases not matched to a gene: 3. Germline loops: CDR1 SEHNR, CDR2 FQNEAQ (reference sequence). CDR3 coding DNA: TGTGCCAGCAGCTTAGGGACAGGGGATCACTATGGCTACACCTTC. This sequence encodes CASSLGTGDHYGYTF. Full variable domain (rest looked up from reference TRBV7-9 and TRBJ1-2): DTGVSQNPRHKITKRGQNVTFRCDPISEHNRLYWYRQTLGQGPEFLTYFQNEAQLEKSRLLSDRFSAERPKGSFSTLEIQRTEQGDSAMYLCASSLGTGDHYGYTFGSGTRLTVV.

V and J are TRBV27 and TRBJ1-2; 8 bases are shared with TRBD1. The germline V gene has CDR1 MNHEY and CDR2 SMNVEV (reference sequence). V shed 4 bases and J 5 bases; nucleotides not matched to a gene: 9. CDR3 size: 15 residues. CDR3 sequence reads: CASSYYQGAGYGYTF. CDR3 DNA: TGTGCCAGCAGTTACTATCAGGGGGCCGGGTATGGCTACACCTTC.

This rearrangement joins TRBV5-6 to TRBJ1-5, with D perhaps matching TRBD1 (5 bases). From germline, CDR1 is SGHDT and CDR2 YYEEEE. The V gene lost 2 bases and the J gene lost 7 bases, with 13 bases spanning the gap. This CDR3 spans 14 amino acids. CDR3 sequence: CASSFGVGVQPQHF. DNA for the CDR3: TGTGCCAGCAGCTTTGGTGTAGGGGTGCAGCCCCAGCATTTT. The full variable domain, its missing parts supplied by reference TRBV5-6 and TRBJ1-5, is DAGVTQSPTHLIKTRGQQVTLRCSPKSGHDTVSWYQQALGQGPQFIFQYYEEEERQRGNFPDRFSGHQFPNYSSELNVNALLLGDSALYLCASSFGVGVQPQHFGDGTRLSIL.

The V gene is TRBV5-1, the J gene TRBJ2-3; D not resolved. The CDR3 is made up of 10 amino acids. CDR1 SGHRS and CDR2 YFSETQ come from the germline V gene. V shed 7 bases and J shed 2 bases, with 2 bases lying between them. The CDR3: CASYTDTQYF. DNA for the CDR3: TGCGCCAGCTACACAGATACGCAGTATTTT.